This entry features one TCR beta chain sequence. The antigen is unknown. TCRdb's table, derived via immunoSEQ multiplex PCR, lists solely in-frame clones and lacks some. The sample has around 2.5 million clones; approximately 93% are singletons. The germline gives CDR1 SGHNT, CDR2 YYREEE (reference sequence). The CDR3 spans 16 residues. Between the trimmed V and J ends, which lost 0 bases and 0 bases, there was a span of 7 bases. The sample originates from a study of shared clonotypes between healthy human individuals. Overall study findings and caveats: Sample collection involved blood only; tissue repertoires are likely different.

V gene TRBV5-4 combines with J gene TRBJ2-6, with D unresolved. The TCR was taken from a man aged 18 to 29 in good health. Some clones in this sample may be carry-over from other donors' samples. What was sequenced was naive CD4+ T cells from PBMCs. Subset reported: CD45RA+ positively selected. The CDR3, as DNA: TGTGCCAGCAGCTTGGGACCGTACTCTGGGGCCAACGTCCTGACTTTC. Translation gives CASSLGPYSGANVLTF.